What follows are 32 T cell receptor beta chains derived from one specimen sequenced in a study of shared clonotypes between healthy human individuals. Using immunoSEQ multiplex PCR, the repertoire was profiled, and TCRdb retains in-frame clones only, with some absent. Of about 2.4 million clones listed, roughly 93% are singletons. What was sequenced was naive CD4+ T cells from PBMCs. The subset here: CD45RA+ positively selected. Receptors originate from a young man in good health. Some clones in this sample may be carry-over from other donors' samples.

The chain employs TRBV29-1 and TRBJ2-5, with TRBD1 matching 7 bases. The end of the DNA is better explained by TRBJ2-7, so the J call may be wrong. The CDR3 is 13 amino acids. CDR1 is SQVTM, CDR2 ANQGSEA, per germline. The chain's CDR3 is CSVGKGARYEQYF. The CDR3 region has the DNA TGCAGCGTTGGAAAGGGGGCGCGTTACGAGCAGTACTTC.

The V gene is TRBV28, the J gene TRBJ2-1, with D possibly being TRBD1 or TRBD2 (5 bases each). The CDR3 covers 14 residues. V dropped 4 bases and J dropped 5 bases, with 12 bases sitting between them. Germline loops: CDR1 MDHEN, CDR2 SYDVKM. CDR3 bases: TGTGCCAGCAGTTCCGGGACCTCTAACAATGAGCAGTTCTTC. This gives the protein CASSSGTSNNEQFF.

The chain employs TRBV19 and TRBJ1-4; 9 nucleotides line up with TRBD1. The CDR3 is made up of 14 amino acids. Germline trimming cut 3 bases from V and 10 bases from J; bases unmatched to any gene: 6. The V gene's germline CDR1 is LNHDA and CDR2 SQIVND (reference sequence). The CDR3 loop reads CASSISQGAGKLFF. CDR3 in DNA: TGTGCCAGTAGTATTTCACAGGGGGCAGGAAAACTGTTTTTT. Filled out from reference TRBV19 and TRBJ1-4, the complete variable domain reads DGGITQSPKYLFRKEGQNVTLSCEQNLNHDAMYWYRQDPGQGLRLIYYSQIVNDFQKGDIAEGYSVSREKKESFPLTVTSAQKNPTAFYLCASSISQGAGKLFFGSGTQLSVL.

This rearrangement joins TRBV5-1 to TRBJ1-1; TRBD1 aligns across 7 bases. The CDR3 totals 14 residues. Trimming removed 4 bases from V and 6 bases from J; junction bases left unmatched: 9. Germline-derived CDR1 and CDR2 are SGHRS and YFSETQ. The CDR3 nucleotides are TGCGCCAGCAGCCGGGAGGGGCAGGGGGCTGAAGCTTTCTTT. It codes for CASSREGQGAEAFF.

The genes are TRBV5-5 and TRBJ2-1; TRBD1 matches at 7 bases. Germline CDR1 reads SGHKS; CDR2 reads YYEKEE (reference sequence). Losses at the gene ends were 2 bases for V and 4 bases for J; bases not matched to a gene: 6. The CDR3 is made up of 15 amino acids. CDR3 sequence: CASSFRGGEYNEQFF. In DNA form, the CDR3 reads TGTGCCAGCAGCTTCAGAGGGGGCGAGTACAATGAGCAGTTCTTC.

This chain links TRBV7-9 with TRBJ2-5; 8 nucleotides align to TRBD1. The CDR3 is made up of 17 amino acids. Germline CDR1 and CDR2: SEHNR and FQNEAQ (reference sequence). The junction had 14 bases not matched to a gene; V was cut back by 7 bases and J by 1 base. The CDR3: CASTRRQGAISQETQYF. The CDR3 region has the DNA TGTGCCAGCACCCGGAGGCAGGGGGCGATTTCCCAAGAGACCCAGTACTTC.

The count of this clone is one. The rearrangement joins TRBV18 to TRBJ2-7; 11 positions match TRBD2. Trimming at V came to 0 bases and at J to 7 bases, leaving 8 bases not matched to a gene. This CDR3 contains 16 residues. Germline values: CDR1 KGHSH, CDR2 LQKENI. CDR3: CASSPPFLAGGGEQYF. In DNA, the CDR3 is TGTGCCAGCTCACCACCGTTCCTAGCGGGAGGCGGGGAGCAGTACTTC.

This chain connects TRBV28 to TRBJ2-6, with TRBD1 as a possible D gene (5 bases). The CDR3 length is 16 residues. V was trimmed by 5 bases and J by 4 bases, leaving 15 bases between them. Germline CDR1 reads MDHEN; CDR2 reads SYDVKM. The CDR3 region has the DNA TGTGCCAGCAGTCTTCTGGGGCCCTCCGGGGCCAACGTCCTGACTTTC. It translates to CASSLLGPSGANVLTF.

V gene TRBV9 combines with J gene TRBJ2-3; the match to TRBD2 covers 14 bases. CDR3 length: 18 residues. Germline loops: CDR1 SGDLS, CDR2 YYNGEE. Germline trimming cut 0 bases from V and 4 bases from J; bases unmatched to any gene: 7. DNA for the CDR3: TGTGCCAGCAGCGTAGGTGGGACTAGCGGGAGAGCATCAGATACGCAGTATTTT. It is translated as CASSVGGTSGRASDTQYF.

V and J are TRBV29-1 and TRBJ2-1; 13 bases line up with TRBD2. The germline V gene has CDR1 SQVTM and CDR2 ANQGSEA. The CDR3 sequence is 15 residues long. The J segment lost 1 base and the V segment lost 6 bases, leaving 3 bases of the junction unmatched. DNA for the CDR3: TGCAGCGTCAAACTAGCGGGAGGGTCCTACAATGAGCAGTTCTTC. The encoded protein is CSVKLAGGSYNEQFF.

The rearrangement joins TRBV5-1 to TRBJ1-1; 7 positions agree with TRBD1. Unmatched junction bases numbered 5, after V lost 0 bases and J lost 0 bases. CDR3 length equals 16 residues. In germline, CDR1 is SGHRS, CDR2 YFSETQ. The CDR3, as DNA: TGCGCCAGCAGCTTGGGACAGGGATACATGAACACTGAAGCTTTCTTT. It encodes CASSLGQGYMNTEAFF.

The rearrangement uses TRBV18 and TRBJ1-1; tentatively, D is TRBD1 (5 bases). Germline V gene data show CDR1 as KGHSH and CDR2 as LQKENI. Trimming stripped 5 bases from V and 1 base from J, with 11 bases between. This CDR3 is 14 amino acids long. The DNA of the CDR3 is TGTGCCAGCTCAGGAGGGGAACCGAACACTGAAGCTTTCTTT. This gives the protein CASSGGEPNTEAFF.

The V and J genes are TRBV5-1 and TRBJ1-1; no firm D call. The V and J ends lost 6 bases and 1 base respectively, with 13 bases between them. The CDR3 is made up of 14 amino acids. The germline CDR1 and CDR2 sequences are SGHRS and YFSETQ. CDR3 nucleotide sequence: TGCGCCAGCACCCTGGGGTATGGGAACACTGAAGCTTTCTTT. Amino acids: CASTLGYGNTEAFF.

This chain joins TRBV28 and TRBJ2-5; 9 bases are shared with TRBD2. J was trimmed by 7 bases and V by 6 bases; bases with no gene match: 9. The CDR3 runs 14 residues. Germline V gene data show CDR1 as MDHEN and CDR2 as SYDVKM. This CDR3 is CASSRTSVKGTQYF. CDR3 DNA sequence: TGTGCCAGCAGCCGGACTAGCGTGAAAGGGACCCAGTACTTC.

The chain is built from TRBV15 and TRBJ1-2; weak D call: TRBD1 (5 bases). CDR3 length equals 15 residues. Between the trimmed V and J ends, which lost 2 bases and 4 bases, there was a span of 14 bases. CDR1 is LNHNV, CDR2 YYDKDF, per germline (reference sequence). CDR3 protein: CATSRKSRGSYGYTF. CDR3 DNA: TGTGCCACCAGCAGAAAATCGCGGGGGAGCTATGGCTACACCTTC.

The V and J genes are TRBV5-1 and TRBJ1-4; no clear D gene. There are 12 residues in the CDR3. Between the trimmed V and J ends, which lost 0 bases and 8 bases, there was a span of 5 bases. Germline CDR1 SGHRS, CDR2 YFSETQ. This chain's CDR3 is CASSLDSEKLFF. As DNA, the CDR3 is TGCGCCAGCAGCTTGGATTCGGAAAAACTGTTTTTT.

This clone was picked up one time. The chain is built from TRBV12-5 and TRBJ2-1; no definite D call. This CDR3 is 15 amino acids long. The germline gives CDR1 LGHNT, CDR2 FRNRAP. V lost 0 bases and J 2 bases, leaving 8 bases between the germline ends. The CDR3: CASGLVPGPYNEQFF. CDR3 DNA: TGTGCTAGTGGTTTGGTACCTGGACCCTACAATGAGCAGTTCTTC.

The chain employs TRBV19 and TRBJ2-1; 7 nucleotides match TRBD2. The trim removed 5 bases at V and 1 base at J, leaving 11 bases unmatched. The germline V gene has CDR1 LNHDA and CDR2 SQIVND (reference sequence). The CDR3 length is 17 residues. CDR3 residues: CASSAGTTWNSYNEQFF. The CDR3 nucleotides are TGTGCCAGTAGTGCCGGGACTACCTGGAATTCCTACAATGAGCAGTTCTTC. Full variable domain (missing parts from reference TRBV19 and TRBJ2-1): DGGITQSPKYLFRKEGQNVTLSCEQNLNHDAMYWYRQDPGQGLRLIYYSQIVNDFQKGDIAEGYSVSREKKESFPLTVTSAQKNPTAFYLCASSAGTTWNSYNEQFFGPGTRLTVL.

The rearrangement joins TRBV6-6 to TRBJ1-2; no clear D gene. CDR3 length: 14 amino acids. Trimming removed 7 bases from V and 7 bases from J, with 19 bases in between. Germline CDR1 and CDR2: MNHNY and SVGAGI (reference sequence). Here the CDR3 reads CASIGEGGLAGYTF. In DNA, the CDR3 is TGTGCCAGCATTGGGGAAGGAGGGCTGGCTGGCTACACCTTC.

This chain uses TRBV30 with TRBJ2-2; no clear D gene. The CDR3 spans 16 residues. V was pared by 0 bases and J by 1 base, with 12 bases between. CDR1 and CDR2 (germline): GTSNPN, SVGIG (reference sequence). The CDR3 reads CAWSVTRTRNTGELFF. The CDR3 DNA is TGTGCCTGGAGTGTAACGAGGACCCGGAACACCGGGGAGCTGTTTTTT.

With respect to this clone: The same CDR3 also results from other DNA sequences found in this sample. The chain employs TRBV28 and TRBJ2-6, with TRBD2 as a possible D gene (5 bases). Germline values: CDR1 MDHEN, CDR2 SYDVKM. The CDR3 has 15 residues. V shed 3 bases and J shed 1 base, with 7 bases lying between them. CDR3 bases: TGTGCCAGCAGTTTTGCGGGTTCTGGGGCCAACGTCCTGACTTTC. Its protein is CASSFAGSGANVLTF. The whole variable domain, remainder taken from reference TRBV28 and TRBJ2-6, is DVKVTQSSRYLVKRTGEKVFLECVQDMDHENMFWYRQDPGLGLRLIYFSYDVKMKEKGDIPEGYSVSREKKERFSLILESASTNQTSMYLCASSFAGSGANVLTFGAGSRLTVL.

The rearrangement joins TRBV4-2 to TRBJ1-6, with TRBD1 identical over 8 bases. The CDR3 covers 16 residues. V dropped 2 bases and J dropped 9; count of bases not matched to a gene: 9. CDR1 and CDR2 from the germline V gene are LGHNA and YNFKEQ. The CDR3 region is CASSQYPGQDGSPLHF. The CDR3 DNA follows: TGTGCCAGCAGCCAATACCCGGGACAGGACGGTTCACCCCTCCACTTT.

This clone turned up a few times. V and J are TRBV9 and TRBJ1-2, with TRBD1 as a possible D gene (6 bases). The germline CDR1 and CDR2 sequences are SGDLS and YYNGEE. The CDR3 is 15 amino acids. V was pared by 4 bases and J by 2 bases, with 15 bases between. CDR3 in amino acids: CASSKRQELNYGYTF. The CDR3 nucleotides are TGTGCCAGCAGCAAACGACAGGAGCTAAACTATGGCTACACCTTC.

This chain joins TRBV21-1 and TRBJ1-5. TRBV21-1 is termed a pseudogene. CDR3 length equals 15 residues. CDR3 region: CASSIREAGNQPQHF. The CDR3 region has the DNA TGTGCCAGCAGCATCCGGGAAGCAGGCAATCAGCCCCAGCATTTT.

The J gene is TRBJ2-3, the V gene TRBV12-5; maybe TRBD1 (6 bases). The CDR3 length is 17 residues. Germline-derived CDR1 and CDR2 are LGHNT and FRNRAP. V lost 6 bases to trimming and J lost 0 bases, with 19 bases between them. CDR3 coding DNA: TGTGCTAGTGGGCAAGGGTTGACAGGCGCTAGCACAGATACGCAGTATTTT. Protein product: CASGQGLTGASTDTQYF.

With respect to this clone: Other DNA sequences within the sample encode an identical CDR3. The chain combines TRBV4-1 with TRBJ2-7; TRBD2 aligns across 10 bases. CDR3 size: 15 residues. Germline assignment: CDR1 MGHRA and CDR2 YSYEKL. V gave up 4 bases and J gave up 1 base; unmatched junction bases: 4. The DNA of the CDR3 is TGCGCCAGCAGCCGAGGACTAGCGGATTCCTACGAGCAGTACTTC. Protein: CASSRGLADSYEQYF.

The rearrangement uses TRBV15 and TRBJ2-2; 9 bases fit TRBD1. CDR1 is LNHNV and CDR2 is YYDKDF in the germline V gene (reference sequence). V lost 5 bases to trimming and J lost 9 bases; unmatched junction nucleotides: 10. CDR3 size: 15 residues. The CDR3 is CATSQSVQGARELFF. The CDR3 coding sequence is TGTGCCACCAGCCAGTCGGTACAGGGGGCTAGGGAGCTGTTTTTT.

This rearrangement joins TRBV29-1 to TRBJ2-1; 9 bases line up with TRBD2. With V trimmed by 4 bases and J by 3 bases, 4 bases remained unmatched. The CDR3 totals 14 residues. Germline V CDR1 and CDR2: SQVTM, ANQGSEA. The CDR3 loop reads CSVGGGRGYNEQFF. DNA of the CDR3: TGCAGCGTTGGCGGCGGGAGGGGCTACAATGAGCAGTTCTTC.

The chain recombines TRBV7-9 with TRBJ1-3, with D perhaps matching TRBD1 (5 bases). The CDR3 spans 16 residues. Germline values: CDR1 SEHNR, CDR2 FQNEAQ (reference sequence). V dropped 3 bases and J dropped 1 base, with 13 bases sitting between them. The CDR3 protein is CASSFGTRSSGNTIYF. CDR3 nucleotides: TGTGCCAGCAGCTTTGGGACCCGGAGTTCTGGAAACACCATATATTTT. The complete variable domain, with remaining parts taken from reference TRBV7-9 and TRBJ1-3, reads DTGVSQNPRHKITKRGQNVTFRCDPISEHNRLYWYRQTLGQGPEFLTYFQNEAQLEKSRLLSDRFSAERPKGSFSTLEIQRTEQGDSAMYLCASSFGTRSSGNTIYFGEGSWLTVV.

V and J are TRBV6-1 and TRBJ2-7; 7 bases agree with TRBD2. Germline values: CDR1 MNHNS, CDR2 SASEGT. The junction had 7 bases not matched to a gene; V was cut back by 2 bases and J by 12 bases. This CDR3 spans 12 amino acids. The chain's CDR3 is CASSEWEGGLYF. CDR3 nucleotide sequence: TGTGCCAGCAGTGAATGGGAGGGCGGGCTGTACTTC.

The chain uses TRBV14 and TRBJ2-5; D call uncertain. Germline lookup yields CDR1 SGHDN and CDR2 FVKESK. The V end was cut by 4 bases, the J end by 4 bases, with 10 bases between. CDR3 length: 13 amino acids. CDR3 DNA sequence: TGTGCCAGCAGCCGGGCCCTAAGAGAGACCCAGTACTTC. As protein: CASSRALRETQYF.

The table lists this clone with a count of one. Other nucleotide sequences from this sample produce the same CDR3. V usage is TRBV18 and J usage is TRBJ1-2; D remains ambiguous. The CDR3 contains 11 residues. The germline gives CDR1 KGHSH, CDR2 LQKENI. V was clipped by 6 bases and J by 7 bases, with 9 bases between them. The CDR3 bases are TGTGCCAGCTCCCCGGGTAGTGGCTACACCTTC. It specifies CASSPGSGYTF.